This T cell receptor (beta chain) was sequenced in a study of cytomegalovirus exposure and HLA in healthy donors. The overall study: In a previous analysis, about 100 million unique TCR beta sequences were found from 150 million to 200 million T cells. The study, taken as a whole, reports: Most of the CMV-associated TCR beta chains (in a later analysis) appeared to be HLA-restricted.

The CDR3 spans 15 residues. CDR1 and CDR2 (germline): SGHRS, YFSETQ. With 7 bases removed from V and 4 bases from J, the gap between germline ends came to 20 bases. Turning to this clone: Its specificity is not known.

The PCR had 60 Vbeta and 13 Jbeta primers. Here immunoSEQ multiplex PCR was the method, and the copy in TCRdb shows in-frame clones only, minus some. The repertoire holds roughly 120,000 clones, with around 80% as singletons. This TCR was sampled from a human donor in good health. This chain links TRBV5-1 with TRBJ1-2; D is possibly TRBD1 (6 bases). The sequenced material came from PBMCs. The CDR3 DNA sequence: TGCGCCAGCTATTCCCCGGGACAAAACGCCTATGGCTACACCTTC. Its translation is CASYSPGQNAYGYTF. Drawing the rest from reference TRBV5-1 and TRBJ1-2, the complete variable domain is KAGVTQTPRYLIKTRGQQVTLSCSPISGHRSVSWYQQTPGQGLQFLFEYFSETQRNKGNFPGRFSGRQFSNSRSEMNVSTLELGDSALYLCASYSPGQNAYGYTFGSGTRLTVV.